This T cell receptor (beta chain) is drawn from a study of human T cells and chemical hapten exposure. About the study: Mainly, slight library volume differences in the pool made TCR yields vary. Study-wide results and limits: After DPC sensitization, TCRs above 1 in 1000 frequency showed no change.

This clonotype was found many times. Its target is unknown. J was trimmed by 5 bases and V by 5 bases; bases with no gene match: 12. The length of the CDR3 is 16 residues. Looked up from germline, CDR1 is LNHNV and CDR2 is YYDKDF (reference sequence). TCRdb recomputed calls from the 5' RACE reads with MiXCR, one row per CDR3 protein. The table records about 140,000 distinct CDR3 sequences, around 4% of them present only once. Total RNA was isolated from unfractionated whole blood. This chain links TRBV15 with TRBJ1-1; 9 positions agree with TRBD1. The receptor was isolated from a female donor in good health. This CDR3 reads CATSGVAGQGRTEAFF. The CDR3 DNA is TGTGCCACCAGCGGCGTAGCGGGACAGGGAAGGACTGAAGCTTTCTTT.